The rows below give T cell receptor beta chains drawn from one sample of a study of blood T cell repertoires in COVID-19. Some clones are missing from TCRdb's copy, which holds only in-frame ones; the method was immunoSEQ multiplex PCR. This sample yields under 200,000 clones, of which roughly 86% are seen a single time; around 3.3% belongs to the top ten. The sample was peripheral blood. The receptors stem from a man between 70 and 80 years old with acute or convalescent COVID-19. CDR3s include the opening cysteine and the closing phenylalanine or tryptophan. D genes are given only for firm matches. Expanded clones are given a class, and other clones once, few, many or no size at all.

clone_size | d_call | j_call | v_call | cdr3_nt | cdr3_aa
. | TRBD2 | TRBJ2-2 | TRBV29-1 | TGCAGCGTTGTAGCGTTCGGCGGGAGTCCCGGGGAGCTGTTTTTT | CSVVAFGGSPGELFF
. | TRBD1 | TRBJ1-6 | TRBV2 | TGTGCCAGCGGTAGACAGGGCTATAATTCACCCCTCCACTTT | CASGRQGYNSPLHF
. | . | TRBJ2-7 | TRBV11-2 | TGTGCCAGCAGCTTAGGGGGGGATGGAGCACCCTACGAGCAGTACTTC | CASSLGGDGAPYEQYF
. | . | TRBJ2-7 | TRBV9 | TGTGCCAGCAGCGTAGAGGGCCCCAGGGGCGAGCAGTACTTC | CASSVEGPRGEQYF
. | . | TRBJ1-2 | TRBV6-1 | TGTGCCAGCAGTGATCAGGGGTTCGATGGCTACACCTTC | CASSDQGFDGYTF
. | TRBD2 | TRBJ2-3 | TRBV6-5 | TGTGCCACCAGAGCGGGAGAGGGGACAGATACGCAGTATTTT | CATRAGEGTDTQYF
. | TRBD2 | TRBJ2-2 | TRBV4-1 | TGCGCCAGCAGCCAAGCGATTAGCGGGAGTCACGGGGAGCTGTTTTTT | CASSQAISGSHGELFF
. | . | TRBJ2-7 | TRBV18 | TGTGCCAGCTCACCACCCGGATGGGGCTCAGGTGGGAAAGAGCAGTACTTC | CASSPPGWGSGGKEQYF
. | . | TRBJ1-1 | TRBV15 | TGTGCCACCAGCAGTGCGGGGGGCAGAGCTTTCTTT | CATSSAGGRAFF
. | . | TRBJ2-1 | TRBV9 | TGTGCCAGCAGCGTAGCCCCCAGACTCTCCAATGAGCAGTTCTTC | CASSVAPRLSNEQFF
once | . | TRBJ2-1 | TRBV7-2 | TGTGCCAGCAGCTTACAGGGTCGAACATACAATGAGCAGTTCTTC | CASSLQGRTYNEQFF
. | . | TRBJ1-2 | TRBV2 | TGTGCCAGCAGAGGCAGGGATGGCTACACCTTC | CASRGRDGYTF
. | . | TRBJ1-2 | TRBV28 | TGTGCCAGTTTCAGGGTTAGAGGTGGCTACACCTTC | CASFRVRGGYTF
once | . | TRBJ2-3 | TRBV7-9 | TGTGCCAGCATCTTACTAGCTTCTTCCGCGGATACGCAGTATTTT | CASILLASSADTQYF
. | . | TRBJ2-1 | TRBV18 | TGTGCCAGCTCACCCCCCGATAGGGGGATGAGTGAGCAGTTCTTC | CASSPPDRGMSEQFF
. | TRBD1 | TRBJ1-6 | TRBV19 | TGTGCCAGTAGTATCGACAGGGGGCGTTTTCCCCTCCACTTT | CASSIDRGRFPLHF
. | . | TRBJ2-3 | TRBV5-1 | TGCGCCAGCACCTACAGGGATAGCACAGATACGCAGTATTTT | CASTYRDSTDTQYF
. | . | TRBJ2-7 | TRBV19 | TGTGCCAGTAGTATTTCCCCCGGCAGGGAGGTCGAGCAGTACTTC | CASSISPGREVEQYF
. | . | TRBJ1-4 | TRBV6-5 | TGTGCCATTCCGGAGAGTGCAACTAATGAAAAACTGTTTTTT | CAIPESATNEKLFF
few | TRBD2 | TRBJ2-7 | TRBV27 | TGTGCCAGCAGTTTCCTCCGGACTAGCGGGTACGAGCAGTACTTC | CASSFLRTSGYEQYF
. | . | TRBJ2-7 | TRBV18 | TGTGCCAGCTCGCGCGACAGGTCCTCCTACGAGCAGTACTTC | CASSRDRSSYEQYF
. | TRBD2 | TRBJ2-1 | TRBV6-5 | TGTGCCAGCAGCGAGACTAGCGGACCCTACAATGAGCAGTTCTTC | CASSETSGPYNEQFF
. | TRBD2 | TRBJ2-2 | TRBV27 | TGTGCCAGCAGTTGGGGGGGATACACCGGGGAGCTGTTTTTT | CASSWGGYTGELFF
. | . | TRBJ2-1 | TRBV7-2 | TGTGCCAGCAGCTTAGGTTGGGGTACGGGGAATGAGCAGTTCTTC | CASSLGWGTGNEQFF
. | . | TRBJ2-7 | TRBV12-3/TRBV12-4 | TGTGCCAGCAATCGTTTAGGGGGCGAGCAGTACTTC | CASNRLGGEQYF
. | TRBD2 | TRBJ2-3 | TRBV16 | TGTGCCAGCAGCCAATCGCGCGCTAGCGGGTCCACAGATACGCAGTATTTT | CASSQSRASGSTDTQYF
few | . | TRBJ1-4 | TRBV29-1 | TGCAGCGTTGAAAGACAGAGGAGCGAAAAACTGTTTTTT | CSVERQRSEKLFF
. | . | TRBJ2-7 | TRBV9 | TGTGCCAGCAGCGTAGGGGCCACTTACGAGCAGTACTTC | CASSVGATYEQYF
. | TRBD2 | TRBJ2-3 | TRBV27 | TGTGCCAGCAGTTTTGGGACTAGCGTAGATACGCAGTATTTT | CASSFGTSVDTQYF
. | TRBD2 | TRBJ2-1 | TRBV6-5 | TGTGCCAGCCGCCGGCGGGAGAAGAACAATGAGCAGTTCTTC | CASRRREKNNEQFF
. | TRBD2 | TRBJ2-1 | TRBV27 | TGTGCCAGCACTCTAGCGGGAGGGCGCCGTGAGCAGTTCTTC | CASTLAGGRREQFF
. | . | TRBJ2-2 | TRBV7-8 | TGTGCCAGCATCGAGACAGGTTTCGAAGGGGAGCTGTTTTTT | CASIETGFEGELFF
. | TRBD1 | TRBJ2-7 | TRBV10-3 | TGTGCCGCTCAGAAAGGGACAGGGGGGCTCTACGAGCAGTACTTC | CAAQKGTGGLYEQYF
. | . | TRBJ1-5 | TRBV7-6 | TGTGCCAGCAGCTTTGTCCAGGGAGGCCAGCCCCAGCATTTT | CASSFVQGGQPQHF
. | TRBD2 | TRBJ2-1 | TRBV30 | TGTGCCTGGCAGCGGACTAGCGGGAGTAATGAGCAGTTCTTC | CAWQRTSGSNEQFF
. | TRBD1 | TRBJ2-1 | TRBV29-1 | TGCAGCGCAACAGGGGGCAATGAGCAGTTCTTC | CSATGGNEQFF
once | TRBD2 | TRBJ2-7 | TRBV6-5 | TGTGCCAGCAGTTATTTAGCCCTGACTAGCGGGAGCGAGCAGTACTTC | CASSYLALTSGSEQYF
. | . | TRBJ1-5 | TRBV28 | TGTGCCAGCAGTTTACGAGCTAGATATAGCAATCAGCCCCAGCATTTT | CASSLRARYSNQPQHF
. | . | TRBJ2-1 | TRBV2 | TGTGCCAGCAGTGACGGGGTTAGTGAGCAGTTCTTC | CASSDGVSEQFF
. | TRBD1 | TRBJ2-1 | TRBV15 | TGTGAAAAGGAGGGGACAGGGGCCAGGTCCTACAATGAGCAGTTCTTC | CEKEGTGARSYNEQFF
. | TRBD1 | TRBJ1-1 | TRBV5-1 | TGCGCCAGCAGCTTGGGTGGACAGGAGAACACTGAAGCTTTCTTT | CASSLGGQENTEAFF
. | . | TRBJ1-1 | TRBV5-1 | TGCGCCAGCACCCCTCTTGGGCCCCGGAACACTGAAGCTTTCTTT | CASTPLGPRNTEAFF
once | TRBD1 | TRBJ1-6 | TRBV5-1 | TGCGCCAGCAGCCAGGGACAGGGAAATTCACCCCTCCACTTT | CASSQGQGNSPLHF
. | . | TRBJ1-4 | TRBV19 | TGTGCCAGTAGTCCAAACGGATATACTGGAGATGAAAAACTGTTTTTT | CASSPNGYTGDEKLFF
. | . | TRBJ2-1 | TRBV3-1/TRBV3-2 | TGTGCCAGCAGCCAAGAATGGGGCGGTAGCTCCTACAATGAGCAGTTCTTC | CASSQEWGGSSYNEQFF
once | . | TRBJ1-1 | TRBV10-2 | TGCGCCAGCAGTGGAGTGGCGGGGTCATGGATGAGCACTGAAGCTTTCTTT | CASSGVAGSWMSTEAFF
. | TRBD1 | TRBJ2-3 | TRBV2 | TGTGCCAGCAGTATAGAGGGGGCGCCTGATACGCAGTATTTT | CASSIEGAPDTQYF